This T cell receptor (beta chain) was sequenced in a study of blood T cell repertoires in COVID-19. The wider study: The cDNA or gDNA used as material had been derived from T cells, B-cell-depleted T cells, or PBMCs.

Per the authors' pipeline: Amplification from reference gene primers served as the basis for estimated nucleated cell counts. Sequencing used immunoSEQ multiplex PCR; TCRdb keeps in-frame clones, though not all of them. D and trimming were read from the DNA, whereas the V and J calls and clone size are those reported in that table. The sample includes about 310,000 clones, about nine tenths of them seen just once. The CDR3 length is 14 residues. CDR1 and CDR2 from the germline V gene are SGHRS and YFSETQ. The germline V and J ends were trimmed by 0 bases and 3 bases, with 9 bases remaining between them.

V is TRBV5-1 and J is TRBJ1-1; no definite D call. Sequenced sample: peripheral blood. The TCR was taken from a man aged 45-60 years with active or convalescent COVID-19. The CDR3 DNA reads TGCGCCAGCAGCTTGGATGGAGGCTACACTGAAGCTTTCTTT. Translating gives CASSLDGGYTEAFF.